This TCR beta chain was documented in a study of T cells after yellow fever vaccination (dated by TCRdb to between 2018 and 2021). For the wider study: The SMART-Seq v4 Ultra Low Input RNA kit was used to prepare libraries from fractions with low cell numbers. To follow T-cell clones before and after primary and booster YFV17D yellow fever vaccination, bulk TCR alpha and beta repertoires were sequenced over time. Blood was collected at multiple timepoints before and after primary and secondary immunization, and bulk PBMC replicates and cell subsets were isolated. The cohort comprised two healthy male donors, one aged 18 to 30 and one aged 30 to 40 years. Findings and caveats that apply to the study as a whole: The secondary T-cell response was weaker than the primary response but faster, peaking on day 5 instead of day 15. Because only a couple of donors were included in the study, the extent to which the findings can be generalized is limited. A small share of clonotypes occurred in both CD4 and CD8 compartments, likely arising from convergent recombination. Most clones expanded after primary vaccination (approximately 95% of CD4 and 88% of CD8) were re-detected after the booster, suggesting that broad memory maintenance occurred. Computational filtering was required because FACS-sorted repertoires could contain abundant contaminating clonotypes from the bulk population.

The sequencing machine was an Illumina NovaSeq 6000. TCR cDNA was synthesized by 5'RACE template switching, through which a universal primer site and unique molecular identifiers were introduced. Priming for cDNA synthesis came from both the TCR alpha and TCR beta constant segments. Two PCR steps were used to amplify libraries, with sample barcodes and sequencing adapters being added in the second step. Libraries were sequenced on Illumina HiSeq 2500 (2x100 bp) or NovaSeq (2x150 bp). For the original study's pipeline: Reads were demultiplexed and collapsed into UMI consensus sequences with MIGEC, and V(D)J alignment was performed with MiXCR. Vaccine-responding clonotypes were identified with edgeR using replicate PBMC samples, with FDR below 0.01 and a log2 fold change above 5 up to day 15 being required. Each bulk clonotype was labeled CD4 or CD8 based on which sequenced repertoire, CD4 or CD8, contained the clonotype at higher abundance. Clones were called with MiXCR by TCRdb after fastp trimmed the public reads at Q25, and only in-frame beta chains were retained. Rows merge per CDR3 protein into single entries with the most common DNA and genes. The V and J calls, along with clone size, are taken from TCRdb and not from the paper's own processing. The table for this sample lists 250,000 to 300,000 distinct CDR3 sequences; approximately 10% of them were counted only once. The ten largest clones capture about 3% of the sample.

As to this clonotype: Its recognized antigen is unknown. No per-base quality is available; no much larger clone lies one base away.

Relative to germline, V is 4 bases shorter and J is 8 bases shorter, with 12 bases between their ends. Based on the germline V gene (reference sequence), the CDR1 and CDR2 sequences are SEHNR and FQNEAQ. From cysteine to phenylalanine, the CDR3 is 14 amino acids long. The entry retains the CDR3 DNA only, 42 bases that are in frame from base 1. According to the study, the label for this sample's treatment or condition signals: live attenuated yellow fever vaccine strain. PBMCs were isolated from peripheral blood using a standard Ficoll-Paque protocol. CD4 and CD8 T-cell fractions were isolated with Dynabeads CD4 and CD8 positive selection kits. RNA was extracted with TriZol from bulk PBMCs, CD4 and CD8 fractions, and dextramer-positive and dextramer-negative fractions.

The chain was built from TRBV7-9 and TRBJ1-6; TRBD1 could be the D gene, as 5 bases match. This clonotype originated in a man aged 18 to 35 who received the YFV17D yellow fever vaccine. The specimen comprised CD4+ T cells sorted from PBMCs, sampled 5 days after the yellow fever booster vaccination. This receptor carries the CDR3 CASSSTGGDSPLHF. The sequence in DNA is TGTGCCAGCAGCTCGACCGGGGGGGATTCACCCCTCCACTTT.